This is a list of T cell receptor beta chains from one sample in a study of CD8 T cells in Susac syndrome. TCRdb reprocessed the immunoSEQ multiplex PCR reads via MiXCR and lists one record per CDR3 protein. The repertoire holds 65,000 to 95,000 distinct CDR3 sequences, with 90% to 95% as singletons. Material: CD8+ T cells from PBMCs. These receptors were taken from a human donor with Susac syndrome. CDR3s include the opening cysteine and the closing phenylalanine or tryptophan. D genes are given only for firm matches. Not all rows give a size; the values are once, few, many and, for expanded clones, a class.

v_gene	j_gene	d_gene	abundance	CDR3nt	CDR3aa
TRBV20-1	TRBJ2-2	NA	NA	TGCAGTGCTAGCCAGGGACGGGAAACCGGGGAGCTGTTTTTT	CSASQGRETGELFF
TRBV18	TRBJ2-1	NA	NA	TGTGCCAGCTCACCACCGCCCGAACCCGATGAGCAGTTCTTC	CASSPPPEPDEQFF
TRBV4-2	TRBJ2-3	TRBD1	NA	TGTGCCAGCAGCCAAGACCTAGGACAGGGAGCAGATACGCAGTATTTT	CASSQDLGQGADTQYF
TRBV12-3/TRBV12-4	TRBJ1-5	NA	NA	TGTGCCAGCAGTTTGGGAGGCCCCCAGCATTTT	CASSLGGPQHF
TRBV27	TRBJ2-7	NA	NA	TGTGCCAGCGGGACGGACATCTACGAGCAGTACTTC	CASGTDIYEQYF
TRBV4-3	TRBJ1-2	NA	NA	TGCGCCAGCAGCCAAGCCCCAGGGGAGTGGGGCTACACCTTC	CASSQAPGEWGYTF
TRBV28	TRBJ2-5	NA	few	TGTGCCAGCAGTAGAGCGGGACACACCCAAGAGACCCAGTACTTC	CASSRAGHTQETQYF
TRBV5-1	TRBJ2-5	NA	NA	TGCGCCAGCAGCTCTAGTGCGACCCAGTACTTC	CASSSSATQYF
TRBV2	TRBJ2-1	NA	once	TGTGCCAGCCAAATTATCTACAATGAGCAGTTCTTC	CASQIIYNEQFF
TRBV29-1	TRBJ2-2	NA	NA	TGCAGCGTTGACCGTTCGGGCACCGGGGAGCTGTTTTTT	CSVDRSGTGELFF
TRBV3-1	TRBJ2-1	NA	NA	TGTGCCAGCAGCCACCCCTCGAGCGCCCTAGGTGCAGTGGACGTCTTC	CASSHPSSALGAVDVF
TRBV7-8	TRBJ2-5	TRBD1	NA	TGTGCCAGCAGCTTACAAGGACAGGGGGAGACCCAGTACTTC	CASSLQGQGETQYF
TRBV30	TRBJ2-7	TRBD2	NA	TGTGCCTCAAGTGCGGGAGCGACCGAGCAGTACTTC	CASSAGATEQYF
TRBV3-1	TRBJ1-4	NA	NA	TGTGCCAGCAGCCAAGATCGGGACTGGGATGAAAAACTGTTTTTT	CASSQDRDWDEKLFF
TRBV12-3/TRBV12-4	TRBJ2-5	TRBD1	NA	TGTGCCAGCAGTTTCGCCACAGGGGGGGAGACCCAGTACTTC	CASSFATGGETQYF
TRBV27	TRBJ2-7	TRBD1	NA	TGTGCCAGCGGAACCGGGACAGGATACGAGCAGTACTTC	CASGTGTGYEQYF
TRBV20-1	TRBJ2-5	NA	NA	TGCAGTGCTAGCGGGACACCCCAAGAGACCCAGTACTTC	CSASGTPQETQYF
TRBV11-2	TRBJ1-1	NA	NA	TGTGCCAGCAGCTTTGGCGGGGGAGGGGACACTGAAGCTTTCTTT	CASSFGGGGDTEAFF
TRBV20-1	TRBJ2-1	NA	NA	TGCAGTGCTAGAAAGTGGGGGGCCTACAATGAGCAGTTCTTC	CSARKWGAYNEQFF
TRBV12-3/TRBV12-4	TRBJ2-5	NA	NA	TGTGCCAGCAGTTCGGGACTGCCGGAGACCCAGTACTTC	CASSSGLPETQYF
TRBV14	TRBJ2-3	TRBD2	once	TGTGCCAGCAGCCAGCTCCTTAGCGGGAGGCAGCAGTATTTT	CASSQLLSGRQQYF
TRBV5-8	TRBJ1-2	NA	NA	TGTGCCAGCAGAAGGGATGGCTACACCTTC	CASRRDGYTF
TRBV12-3/TRBV12-4	TRBJ2-1	NA	NA	TGTGCCAGCACCCTCATTGGGGATGAGCAGTTCTTC	CASTLIGDEQFF
TRBV11-3	TRBJ2-1	NA	NA	TGTGCCAGCAGCCCAAGCGGATCCCCATACAATGAGCAGTTCTTC	CASSPSGSPYNEQFF
TRBV24-1	TRBJ2-4	NA	NA	TGTGCCACCAGTGATGGTGACATTCAGTACTTC	CATSDGDIQYF
TRBV7-2	TRBJ2-5	NA	NA	TGTGCCAGCAGCTTGACGGCAACCCAGTACTTC	CASSLTATQYF